This T cell receptor (beta chain) appears in the sequencing data of a study of T-cell reconstitution after alpha-beta-depleted transplantation in children (dated by TCRdb to 2016 to 2018). About the study as a whole: Using TCR repertoire profiling, the study followed T-cell immune reconstitution in a quantitative way in children after TCRalphabeta/CD19-depleted allogeneic hematopoietic cell transplantation. Findings and caveats that apply to the study as a whole: In some patients, high TCRbeta diversity at day 60 was attributed to recipient T cells and intrathymic progenitors that had survived conditioning. Over the following months the frequencies of hyperexpanded clones went down, and after one year T-cell counts and TCRbeta diversity were mostly credited to newly produced T cells. Apparently early alphabetaT-cell count recovery about two months after transplant reportedly relied on only several hundred rapidly expanded clones derived from non-depleted graft cells.

Library preparation was by PCR. The listed sequencing device is Illumina HiSeq 2500. Molecular barcoding was employed in the preparation of TCR libraries, with unique molecular identifiers being used to normalize TCRbeta repertoire quantification. The public reads were reprocessed in TCRdb via fastp at Q25 and MiXCR, keeping in-frame beta chains. Each entry is one CDR3 protein sequence, shown with its most common DNA and genes. For this sample the table gives fewer than 550,000 distinct CDR3 sequences, of which about an eighth were detected only once. The ten top clones hold approximately 14% of the sample. As encoded in the germline V gene, CDR1 is SGHRS while CDR2 is YFSETQ. Trimming costs V 2 bases and J 2 bases, and their ends lie 14 bases apart. There are 15 amino acids in the CDR3, from cysteine to phenylalanine inclusive. CDR3 DNA only is kept here, 45 bases in frame from base 1. What the treatment or condition label conveys for this sample: allogeneic hematopoietic cell transplantation with graft depleted of TCRalphabeta T cells and CD19 B cells. The transplant recipients were children given TCRalphabeta/CD19-depleted allogeneic hematopoietic cell grafts.

This clonotype was picked up a small number of times. This receptor's antigen is unknown. Base qualities are missing; no much larger clone stands one base away. The rearrangement joined TRBV5-1 to TRBJ2-7; the D gene is possibly TRBD1 or TRBD2, with 5 bases matching each. This receptor was taken from a female patient aged 2-15 years who had a stem cell transplant for aplastic anemia, so the T cells may come from the graft donor. Source: PBMCs, mostly from graft donor cells, taken 180 days after TCRalphabeta/CD19-depleted stem cell transplant. The DNA is TGCGCCAGCAGCTTAGTTCCGGGACCTACCTACGAGCAGTACTTC. It specifies CASSLVPGPTYEQYF.